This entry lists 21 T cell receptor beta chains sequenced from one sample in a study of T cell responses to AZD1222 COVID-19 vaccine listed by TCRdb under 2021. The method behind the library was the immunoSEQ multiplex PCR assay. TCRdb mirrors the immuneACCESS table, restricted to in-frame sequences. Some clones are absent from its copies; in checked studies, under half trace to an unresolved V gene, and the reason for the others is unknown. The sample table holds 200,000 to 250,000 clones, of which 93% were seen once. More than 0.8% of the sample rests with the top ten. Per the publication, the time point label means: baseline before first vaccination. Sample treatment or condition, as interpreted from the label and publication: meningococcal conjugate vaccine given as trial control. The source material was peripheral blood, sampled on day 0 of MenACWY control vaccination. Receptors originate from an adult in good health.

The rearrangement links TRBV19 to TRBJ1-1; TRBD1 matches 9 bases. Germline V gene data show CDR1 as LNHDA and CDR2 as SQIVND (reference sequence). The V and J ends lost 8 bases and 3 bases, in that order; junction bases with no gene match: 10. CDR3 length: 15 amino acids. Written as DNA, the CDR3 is TGTGCCAGTTGGGGGACAGGGTTTTTTGACACTGAAGCTTTCTTT. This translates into CASWGTGFFDTEAFF.

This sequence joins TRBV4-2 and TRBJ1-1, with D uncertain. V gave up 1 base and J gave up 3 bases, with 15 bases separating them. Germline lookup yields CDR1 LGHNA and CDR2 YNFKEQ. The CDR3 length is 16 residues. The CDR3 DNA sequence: TGTGCCAGCAGCCAAGGCGTAAGGGAGTGGGACACTGAAGCTTTCTTT. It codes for CASSQGVREWDTEAFF.

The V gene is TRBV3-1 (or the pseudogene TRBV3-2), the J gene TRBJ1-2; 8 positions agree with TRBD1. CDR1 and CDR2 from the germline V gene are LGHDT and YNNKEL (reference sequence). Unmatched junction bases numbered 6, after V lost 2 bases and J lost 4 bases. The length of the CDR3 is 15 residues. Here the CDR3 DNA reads TGTGCCAGCAGCCAATGGACAGGGACATCCTATGGCTACACCTTC. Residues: CASSQWTGTSYGYTF.

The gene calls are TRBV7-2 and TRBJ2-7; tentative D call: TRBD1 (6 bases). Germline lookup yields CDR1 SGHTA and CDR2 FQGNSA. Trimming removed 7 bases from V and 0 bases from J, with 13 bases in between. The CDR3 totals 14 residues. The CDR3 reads CASTWNRDSYEQYF. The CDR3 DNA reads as TGTGCCAGCACCTGGAACAGGGACTCCTACGAGCAGTACTTC. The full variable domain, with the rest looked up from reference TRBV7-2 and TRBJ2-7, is GAGVSQSPSNKVTEKGKDVELRCDPISGHTALYWYRQSLGQGLEFLIYFQGNSAPDKSGLPSDRFSAERTGGSVSTLTIQRTQQEDSAVYLCASTWNRDSYEQYFGPGTRLTVT.

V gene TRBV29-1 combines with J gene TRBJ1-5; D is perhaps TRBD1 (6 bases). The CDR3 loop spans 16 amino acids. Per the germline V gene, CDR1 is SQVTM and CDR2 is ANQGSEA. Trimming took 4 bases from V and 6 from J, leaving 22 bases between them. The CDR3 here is CSVVGRTRGAFQPQHF. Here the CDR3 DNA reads TGCAGCGTTGTCGGTCGTACTCGGGGGGCCTTTCAGCCCCAGCATTTT.

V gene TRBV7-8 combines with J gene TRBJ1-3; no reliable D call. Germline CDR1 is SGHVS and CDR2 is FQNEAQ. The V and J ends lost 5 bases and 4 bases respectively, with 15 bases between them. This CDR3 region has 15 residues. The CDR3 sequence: CASSPRGGHGNTIYF. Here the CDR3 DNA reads TGTGCCAGCAGCCCTCGGGGAGGGCACGGAAACACCATATATTTT.

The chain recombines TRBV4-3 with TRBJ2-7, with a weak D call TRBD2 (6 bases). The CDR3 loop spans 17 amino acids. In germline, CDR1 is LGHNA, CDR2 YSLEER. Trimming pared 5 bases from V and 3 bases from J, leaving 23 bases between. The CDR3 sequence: CASSYRALSGEVYEQYF. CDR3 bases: TGCGCCAGCAGCTATCGTGCACTTTCGGGGGAGGTCTACGAGCAGTACTTC.

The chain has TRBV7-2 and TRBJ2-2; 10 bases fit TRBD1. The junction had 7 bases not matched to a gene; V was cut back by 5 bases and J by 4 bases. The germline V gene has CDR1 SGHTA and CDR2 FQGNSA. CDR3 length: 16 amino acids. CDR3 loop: CASSPRQGAGTGELFF. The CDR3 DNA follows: TGTGCCAGCAGCCCTAGACAGGGGGCAGGCACCGGGGAGCTGTTTTTT.

The CDR3 coding sequence is TGTGCCAGTAGTCCCGGGACTCGAAGCTATGGCTACACCTTC. Protein product: CASSPGTRSYGYTF. The chain couples TRBV19 to TRBJ1-2, with a possible D match to TRBD1 (5 bases). V shed 5 bases and J shed 4 bases, with 14 bases lying between them. This CDR3 is 14 amino acids long. Germline V lookup: CDR1 LNHDA, CDR2 SQIVND (reference sequence).

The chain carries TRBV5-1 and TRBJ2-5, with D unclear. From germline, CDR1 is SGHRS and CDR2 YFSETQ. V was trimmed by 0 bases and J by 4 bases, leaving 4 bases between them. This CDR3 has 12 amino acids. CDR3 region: CASSLGRETQYF. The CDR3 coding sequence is TGCGCCAGCAGCTTGGGGAGAGAGACCCAGTACTTC.

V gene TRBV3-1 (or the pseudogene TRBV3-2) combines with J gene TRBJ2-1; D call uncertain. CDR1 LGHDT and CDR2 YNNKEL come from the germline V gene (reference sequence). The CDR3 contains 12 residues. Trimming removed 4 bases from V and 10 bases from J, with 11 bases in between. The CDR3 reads CASSPLREEQFF. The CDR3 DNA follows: TGTGCCAGCAGCCCCTTAAGGGAAGAGCAGTTCTTC.

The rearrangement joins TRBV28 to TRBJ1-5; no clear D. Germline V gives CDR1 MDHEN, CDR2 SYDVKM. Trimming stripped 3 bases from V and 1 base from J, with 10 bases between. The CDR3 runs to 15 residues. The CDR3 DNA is TGTGCCAGCAGTTTGGCAGTCAGGAGCAATCAGCCCCAGCATTTT. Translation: CASSLAVRSNQPQHF.

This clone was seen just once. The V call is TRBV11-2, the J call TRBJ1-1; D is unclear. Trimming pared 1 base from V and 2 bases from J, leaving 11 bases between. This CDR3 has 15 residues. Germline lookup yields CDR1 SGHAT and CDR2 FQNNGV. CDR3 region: CASSLGYSTNTEAFF. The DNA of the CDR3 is TGTGCCAGCAGCTTAGGTTATAGCACTAACACTGAAGCTTTCTTT.

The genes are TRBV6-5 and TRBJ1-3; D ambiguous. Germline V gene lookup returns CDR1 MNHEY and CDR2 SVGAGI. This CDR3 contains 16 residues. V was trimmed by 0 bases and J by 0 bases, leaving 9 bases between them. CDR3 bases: TGTGCCAGCAGTTACTCGCTTAGGGCCTCTGGAAACACCATATATTTT. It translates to CASSYSLRASGNTIYF.

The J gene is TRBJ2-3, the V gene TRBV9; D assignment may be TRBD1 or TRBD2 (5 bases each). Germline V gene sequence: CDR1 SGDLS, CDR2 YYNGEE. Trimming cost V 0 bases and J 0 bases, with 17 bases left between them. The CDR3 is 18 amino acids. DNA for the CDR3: TGTGCCAGCAGCGTAGGACAGTCAACGGGGTTTAGCACAGATACGCAGTATTTT. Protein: CASSVGQSTGFSTDTQYF.

The CDR3 nucleotides read TGTGCCAGCAGTGGTGGACCGGTCTATGGCTACACCTTC. Residues: CASSGGPVYGYTF. The rearrangement uses TRBV2 and TRBJ1-2; D remains unclear. The CDR3 runs 13 residues. CDR1 SNHLY and CDR2 FYNNEI come from the germline V gene. V was clipped by 4 bases and J by 4 bases, with 10 bases between them.

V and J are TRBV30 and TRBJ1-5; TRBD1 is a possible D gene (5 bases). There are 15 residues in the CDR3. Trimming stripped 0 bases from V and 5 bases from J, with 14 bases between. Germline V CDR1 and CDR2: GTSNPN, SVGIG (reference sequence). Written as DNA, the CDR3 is TGTGCCTGGAGTGTGGGGACTACTCTGGATCAGCCCCAGCATTTT. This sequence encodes CAWSVGTTLDQPQHF.

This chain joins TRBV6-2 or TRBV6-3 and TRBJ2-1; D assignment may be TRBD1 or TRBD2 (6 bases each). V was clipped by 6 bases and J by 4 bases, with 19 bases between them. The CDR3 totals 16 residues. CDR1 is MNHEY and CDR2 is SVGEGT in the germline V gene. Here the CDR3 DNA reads TGTGCCAGCAGCAAGGAGGGGGTCCGAGTTTACAATGAGCAGTTCTTC. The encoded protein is CASSKEGVRVYNEQFF.

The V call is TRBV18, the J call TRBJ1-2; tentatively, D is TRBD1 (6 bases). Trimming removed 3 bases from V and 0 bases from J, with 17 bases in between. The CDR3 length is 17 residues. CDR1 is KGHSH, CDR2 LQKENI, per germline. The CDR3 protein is CASSPRQVGVANYGYTF. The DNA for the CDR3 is TGTGCCAGCTCACCTCGACAGGTTGGGGTCGCTAACTATGGCTACACCTTC.

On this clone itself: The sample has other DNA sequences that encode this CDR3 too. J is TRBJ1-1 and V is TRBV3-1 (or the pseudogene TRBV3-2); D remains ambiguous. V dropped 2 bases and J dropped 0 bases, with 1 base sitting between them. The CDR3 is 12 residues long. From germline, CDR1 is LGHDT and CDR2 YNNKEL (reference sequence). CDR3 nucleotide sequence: TGTGCCAGCAGCCAACTGAACACTGAAGCTTTCTTT. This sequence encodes CASSQLNTEAFF.

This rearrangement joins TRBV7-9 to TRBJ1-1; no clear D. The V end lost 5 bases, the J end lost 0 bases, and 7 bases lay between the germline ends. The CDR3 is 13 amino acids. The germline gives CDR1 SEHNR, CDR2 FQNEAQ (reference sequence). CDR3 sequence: CASSESMNTEAFF. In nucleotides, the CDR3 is TGTGCCAGCAGCGAAAGCATGAACACTGAAGCTTTCTTT.